This T cell receptor (beta chain) derives from a study of cytomegalovirus exposure and HLA in healthy donors listed by TCRdb under 2017. Describing the broader study: An earlier analysis of roughly 500 of the donors reported about 250 Gb of sequence data and some 120 million unique TCR beta sequences from 150 million to 200 million T cells. The study aimed to test whether signatures of past pathogen exposure could be identified by cataloging public T cell receptors. Roughly 300 gigabases of sequencing data and 91 million or so unique TCR sequences made up an early release that covered 500 to 700 HLA-typed donors. In the later analysis, no new phenotypic data were used to find candidate immune exposures; instead, reliance was placed on TCR beta sequences and their occurrence across donors. An earlier analysis of approximately 500 of the donors applied high-throughput TCR beta sequencing to assess whether each TCR beta V gene segment acted as functional or pseudogenic. High-throughput TCR immunosequencing, statistical association of individual TCRs with disease status, and machine learning were combined to predict cytomegalovirus infection status. Besides the first cohort of roughly 660 subjects, a separate validation cohort made up of about 120 different subjects was used. Class I and class II HLA loci were covered by the typing at four-digit resolution. Every repertoire in the discovery cohort had been generated on one and the same sequencing platform. Because of strong linkage in the cohort, roughly five DR-DQ haplotypes were treated as single units for association and clustering. A later analysis re-examined previously published TCR beta repertoires from just over 650 donors and added high-resolution HLA genotyping to investigate patterns of TCR occurrence. Of the roughly 400 genotyped donors, 70% to 90% were placed in the genetic ancestry cluster associated with self-reported Caucasian donors. Among 300 to 450 genotyped donors of the cohort, an average of 235,054 unique TCR beta nucleotide sequences were sequenced per donor, around 20% of them non-productive. Donor age, sex, ethnicity and CMV serostatus were compiled together with the repertoire data. The number of donors typed differed by locus, with roughly 620-630 for A, B, C, DRB1 and DQB1, over 500 for DQA1, about 610 for DPA1, and roughly 450 for DPB1. A later genetic analysis used genome-wide SNP genotypes for about three fifths of the roughly 700 donors, treating that subset as a discovery cohort. The study used immunosequencing to profile the T cell repertoires of approximately 630 subjects and linked those repertoires to cytomegalovirus serostatus. General findings and caveats noted by the study authors: According to the authors, the approach could potentially be generalized to other disease states and immunological phenotypes. A total of about 180 TCR beta chains were listed by the study as associated with cytomegalovirus. When HLA alleles, especially DR and DQ, strongly co-occurred, attributing TCR associations to individual alleles was difficult. The 87-base-pair reads could not distinguish some IMGT-functional V segments, including TRBV6-2 and TRBV6-3, so those segments were excluded. Compared with the roughly 600-donor mean, donors in an Asian-associated ancestry cluster had fewer N-insertions in productive TCRs, according to a later genetic analysis. In an earlier analysis of some 500 of the donors, most TCR beta V segments appeared in productive rearrangements about 87% or about 30% of the time, broadly matching IMGT annotations. A few of the identified cytomegalovirus-associated TCR beta chains were confirmed in vitro to be specific for cytomegalovirus antigens. The presence/absence analyses assumed that sequencing depth was roughly uniform across donors, and that assumption may not be true. This cohort had only TCR beta chains sequenced, and the lack of alpha or paired-chain data limited which features could be detected. At a false discovery rate of 0.05, a later analysis linked 15,000 to 20,000 TCR beta sequences to specific HLA alleles. A further reported finding was that TCR beta sequences accurately predicted the HLA-A and HLA-B alleles for most subjects in the first cohort. In a later analysis, several top co-occurrence clusters were reported to appear linked to parvovirus B19, influenza, CMV and Epstein-Barr virus. Linkage disequilibrium might explain the correlated functional status among segregating V segments, but an unknown experimental factor could not be excluded. HLA typing was unavailable for some donors at each locus, so association tests used only the typed subset. CMV serostatus was the only immune exposure information available for the cohort. The sequencing pipeline was judged likely to have produced a cluster of highly shared sequence variants as a technical artifact. Most TCR sequences were observed very rarely across donors, whereas some public TCRs were present in many individuals. A later analysis found that HLA-associated TCR beta chains were more clonally expanded and had lower generation probabilities than equally common non-associated chains. About 17 rarely observed V segments, including chromosome 9 orphons, were excluded from the earlier analysis of some 590 of the donors because counts were too low. A later analysis found that most CMV-associated TCR beta chains appeared HLA-restricted, with HLA associations seemingly driven largely by CMV exposure. According to a later analysis, TCR association rates differed among HLA loci, with DRB1 alleles showing the most associated TCRs and HLA-C alleles showing the fewest. Cytomegalovirus status was reported to be diagnosed by the classifier with high specificity and sensitivity in both the original and validation cohorts. An association between a missense DCLRE1C variant and V-gene and J-gene trimming of TCR beta chains was found in a later genetic analysis and replicated in an independent cohort.

Preparation of the library involved the immunoSEQ multiplex PCR assay. A mixture of 60 forward primers for TCR Vbeta segments and 13 reverse primers for TCR Jbeta segments was used in the multiplex PCR. A multiplex PCR assay on genomic DNA amplified the CDR3 region of rearranged TCR beta genes. The Illumina HiSeq System was used to sequence the amplified TCR beta libraries as 87-base-pair reads. In the original analysis: A later analysis counted 65 million to 90 million unique TCR beta chains across the 500 to 850 repertoires, and some 12 million of these chains were shared by at least two donors. Raw reads were error-corrected and collapsed into unique sequences with a nearest-neighbor algorithm that merged closely related sequences to remove PCR and sequencing errors. Alignment of CDR3 sequences to IMGT reference sequences was used to assign V, D and J gene segments. For a sequence to be retained, at least a six-nucleotide match to both a V gene segment and a J gene segment was required. Rearrangements were called productive when the CDR3 lacked stop codons and stayed in frame with V and J; all others were non-productive. CDR3 was defined according to IMGT convention as the region running from the second conserved V-encoded cysteine to the conserved J-encoded phenylalanine. Sequences without an unambiguous match to a single V gene segment were excluded from the earlier analysis of 587 of the donors. In an earlier analysis of several hundred of the donors, a V segment was called functional when productive rearrangements were above 56.7%, and segregating when the standard deviation between donors exceeded 5%. A statistical classification framework was built to diagnose cytomegalovirus status from the catalog of TCR beta chain sequences. In a later analysis, TCR nucleotide sequences were compared against IMGT/GENE-DB human TR gene sequences so that V and J genes could be assigned. Using the TCRdist pipeline, a later analysis assigned CDR3 sequences along with most-parsimonious VDJ recombination scenarios. In a later analysis, each TCR beta chain was defined by its CDR3 amino acid sequence together with its V-gene family, and reads lacking a unique V-gene family were excluded. To address suspected cross-contamination and a sequencing artifact, a later analysis removed a few hundred highly shared, low-generation-probability nucleotide sequences. In a later analysis, a clonal expansion index for each public chain was calculated from normalized within-repertoire ranks of inferred template counts. A later analysis computed generation probabilities with a VDJ recombination model fitted to out-of-frame rearrangements, and checked the results against IGoR. Hypergeometric tests were used in a later analysis to score TCR-TCR, TCR-HLA and TCR-CMV co-occurrence, with a repertoire-size bias correction applied to the TCR pairs. In a later analysis, false discovery rates were estimated by permuting HLA or CMV assignments 20 times. A later analysis grouped co-occurring TCRs with DBSCAN, adding TCRdist sequence similarity when clustering within HLA-allele-positive subsets. Co-occurrence clustering excluded repertoires with fewer than 30,000 or more than 120,000 public chains, plus five with anomalous nucleotide sharing. This is the immuneACCESS table as TCRdb keeps it, with only in-frame sequences that have V and J called. A part of the clones is gone; compared with another copy, unresolved V genes explain less than half, and the rest is unexplained. V, J and clone size are taken as reported in that table, and D and trimming were inferred from the DNA itself. Here the sample has under 110,000 clones; more than 65% occur a single time. 0.65% to 0.85% of the sample lies in the top ten.

The cohort comprised some 730 healthy bone marrow donors. At the time of sampling, every cohort member was nominally healthy, though immune exposures that went unrecorded were likely present. The donor was CMV seronegative and was included in the group of a few hundred seronegative cohort members. A peripheral blood sample was collected from each donor, and TCR beta sequencing was performed on peripheral blood mononuclear cells. The Qiagen DNeasy Blood Extraction Kit was used to extract genomic DNA from the blood cell samples. About this clone itself: Its antigen specificity is not known. The input lacks base qualities; no much larger clone sits a single base away.

CDR1 and CDR2 are drawn from the germline V gene: MDHEN, SYDVKM. There are 13 amino acids in the CDR3, from cysteine to phenylalanine inclusive. Kept here is only the CDR3 DNA, which spans 39 bases and is read in frame from base 1. This clonotype was obtained from a boy aged 5 to 17 in good health and CMV-seronegative. The rearrangement joined TRBV28 to TRBJ2-5; 7 junctional bases match TRBD2. What was sequenced was PBMCs. The CDR3 protein is CATLSGVGETQYF. At the DNA level, the sequence is TGTGCTACTCTCAGCGGGGTAGGAGAGACCCAGTACTTC.